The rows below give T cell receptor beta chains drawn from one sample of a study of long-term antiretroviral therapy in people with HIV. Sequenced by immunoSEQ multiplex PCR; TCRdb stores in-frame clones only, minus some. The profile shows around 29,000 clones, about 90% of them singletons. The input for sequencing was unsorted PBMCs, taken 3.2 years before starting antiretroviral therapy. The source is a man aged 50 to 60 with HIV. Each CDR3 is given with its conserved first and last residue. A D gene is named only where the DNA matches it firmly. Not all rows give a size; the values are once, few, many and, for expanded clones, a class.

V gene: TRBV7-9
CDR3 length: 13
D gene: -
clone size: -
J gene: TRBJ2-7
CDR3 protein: CASSTTVTYEQYF
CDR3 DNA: TGTGCCAGCAGCACCACTGTAACCTACGAGCAGTACTTC

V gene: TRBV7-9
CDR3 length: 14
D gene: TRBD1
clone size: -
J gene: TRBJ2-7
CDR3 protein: CASSTGDPSNEQYF
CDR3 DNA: TGTGCCAGCAGCACAGGGGACCCCTCTAACGAGCAGTACTTC

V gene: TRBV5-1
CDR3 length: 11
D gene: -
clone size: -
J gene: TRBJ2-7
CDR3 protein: CASSSDLGTYF
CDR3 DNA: TGCGCCAGCAGCTCAGACTTGGGCACGTACTTC

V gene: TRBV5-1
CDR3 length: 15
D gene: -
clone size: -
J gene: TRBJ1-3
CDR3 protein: CASSLQLRAGNTIYF
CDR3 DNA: TGCGCCAGCAGCTTACAATTGAGGGCCGGAAACACCATATATTTT

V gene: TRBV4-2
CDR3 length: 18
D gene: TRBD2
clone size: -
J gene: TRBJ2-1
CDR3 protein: CASSQPQGGQREVIEQFF
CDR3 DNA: TGTGCCAGCAGCCAACCCCAAGGGGGCCAGCGGGAGGTAATTGAGCAGTTCTTC

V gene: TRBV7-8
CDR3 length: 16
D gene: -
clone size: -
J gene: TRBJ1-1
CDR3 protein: CASSPRVGGLQTEAFF
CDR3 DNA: TGTGCCAGCAGCCCCCGAGTAGGGGGACTCCAGACTGAAGCTTTCTTT

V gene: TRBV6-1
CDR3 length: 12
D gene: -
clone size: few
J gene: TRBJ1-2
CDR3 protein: CASSSRGRGYTF
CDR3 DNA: TGTGCCAGCAGTAGTCGGGGAAGAGGCTACACCTTC

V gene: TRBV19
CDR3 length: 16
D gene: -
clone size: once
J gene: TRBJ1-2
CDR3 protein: CASSINPGTGNYGYTF
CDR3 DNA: TGTGCCAGTAGTATAAATCCCGGGACGGGTAACTATGGCTACACCTTC

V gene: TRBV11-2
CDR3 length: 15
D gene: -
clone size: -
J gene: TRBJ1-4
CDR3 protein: CASSLGGGGEEKLFF
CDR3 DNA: TGTGCCAGCAGCTTAGGCGGGGGGGGCGAGGAAAAACTGTTTTTT

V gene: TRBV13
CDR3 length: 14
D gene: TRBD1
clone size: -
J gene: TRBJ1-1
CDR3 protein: CASSYGTEDTEAFF
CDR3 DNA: TGTGCCAGCAGCTACGGGACAGAGGACACTGAAGCTTTCTTT

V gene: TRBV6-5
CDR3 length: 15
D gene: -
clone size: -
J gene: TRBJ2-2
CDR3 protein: CASSYLGRSTGELFF
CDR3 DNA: TGTGCCAGCAGTTATCTGGGACGGTCCACCGGGGAGCTGTTTTTT

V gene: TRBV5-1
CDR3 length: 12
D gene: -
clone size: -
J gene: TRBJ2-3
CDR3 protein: CASSLDLDTQYF
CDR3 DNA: TGCGCCAGCAGCTTGGATCTAGATACGCAGTATTTT

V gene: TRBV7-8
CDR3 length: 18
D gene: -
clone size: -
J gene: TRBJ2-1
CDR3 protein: CASSLPTSDYSSYNEQFF
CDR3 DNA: TGTGCCAGCAGCTTACCGACTTCGGACTACAGCTCCTACAATGAGCAGTTCTTC

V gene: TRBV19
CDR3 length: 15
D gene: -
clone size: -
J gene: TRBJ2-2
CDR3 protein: CASSIQGGWTGELFF
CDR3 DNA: TGTGCCAGTAGTATACAGGGGGGTTGGACCGGGGAGCTGTTTTTT

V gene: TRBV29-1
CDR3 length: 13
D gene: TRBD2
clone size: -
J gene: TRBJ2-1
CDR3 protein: CSVDSGSRDEQFF
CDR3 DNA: TGCAGCGTTGATAGCGGGAGTAGAGATGAGCAGTTCTTC

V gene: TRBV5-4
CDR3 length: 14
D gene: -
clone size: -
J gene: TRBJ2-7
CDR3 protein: CASSGGASSYEQYF
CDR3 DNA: TGTGCCAGCAGCGGAGGGGCCTCCTCCTACGAGCAGTACTTC

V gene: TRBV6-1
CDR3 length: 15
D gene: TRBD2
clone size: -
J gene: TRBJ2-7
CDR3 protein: CASRLAGVSAYEQYF
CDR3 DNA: TGTGCCAGCCGACTAGCGGGAGTGTCTGCCTACGAGCAGTACTTC

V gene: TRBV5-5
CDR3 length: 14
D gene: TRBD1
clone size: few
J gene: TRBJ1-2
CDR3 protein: CASALGQGDYGYTF
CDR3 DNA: TGTGCCAGCGCCCTGGGCCAGGGGGACTATGGCTACACCTTC

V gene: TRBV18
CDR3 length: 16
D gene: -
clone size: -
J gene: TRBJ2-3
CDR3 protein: CASSPIRGVSTDTQYF
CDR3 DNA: TGTGCCAGCTCACCTATAAGGGGGGTTAGCACAGATACGCAGTATTTT

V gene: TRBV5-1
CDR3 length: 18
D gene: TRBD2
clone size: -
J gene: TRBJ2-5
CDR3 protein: CASSSGGTSGIRGETQYF
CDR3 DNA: TGCGCCAGCAGCTCAGGCGGTACTAGCGGGATCCGTGGGGAGACCCAGTACTTC

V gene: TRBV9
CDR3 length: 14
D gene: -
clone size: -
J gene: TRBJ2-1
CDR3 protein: CASSGGPIHNEQFF
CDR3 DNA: TGTGCCAGCAGCGGCGGGCCGATACACAATGAGCAGTTCTTC

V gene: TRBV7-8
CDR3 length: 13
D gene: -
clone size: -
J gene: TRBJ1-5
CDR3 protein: CASTPELIQPQHF
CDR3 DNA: TGTGCCAGCACCCCCGAGTTGATTCAGCCCCAGCATTTT

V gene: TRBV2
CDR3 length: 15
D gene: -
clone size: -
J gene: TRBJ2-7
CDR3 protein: CASSDITAGKNREYF
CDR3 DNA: TGTGCCAGCAGTGACATTACAGCGGGCAAAAATCGGGAGTACTTC

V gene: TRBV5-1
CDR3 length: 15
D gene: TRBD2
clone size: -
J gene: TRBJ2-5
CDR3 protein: CASSSLTSGEETQYF
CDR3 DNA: TGCGCCAGCAGCTCTTTGACTAGCGGGGAAGAGACCCAGTACTTC

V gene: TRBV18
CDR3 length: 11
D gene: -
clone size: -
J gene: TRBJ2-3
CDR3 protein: CASSPLDTQYF
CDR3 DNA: TGTGCCAGCTCCCCTCTAGATACGCAGTATTTT

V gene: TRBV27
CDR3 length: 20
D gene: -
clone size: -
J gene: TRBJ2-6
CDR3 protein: CASSLLRGTGVRSGANVLTF
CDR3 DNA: TGTGCCAGCAGTTTATTAAGGGGTACGGGGGTACGGTCGGGGGCCAACGTCCTGACTTTC

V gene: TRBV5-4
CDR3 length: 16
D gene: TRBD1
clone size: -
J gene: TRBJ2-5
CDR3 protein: CASSLGGQGRRETQYF
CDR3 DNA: TGTGCCAGCAGCTTGGGGGGACAGGGGAGGCGAGAGACCCAGTACTTC

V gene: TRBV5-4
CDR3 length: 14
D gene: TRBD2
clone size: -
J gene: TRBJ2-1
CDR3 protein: CASSSGLADNEQFF
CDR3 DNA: TGTGCCAGCAGCTCGGGACTAGCGGACAATGAGCAGTTCTTC

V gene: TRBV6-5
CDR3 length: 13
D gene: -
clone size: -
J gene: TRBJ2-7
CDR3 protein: CASSFPGGYEQYF
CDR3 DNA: TGTGCCAGCAGTTTCCCAGGGGGGTACGAGCAGTACTTC

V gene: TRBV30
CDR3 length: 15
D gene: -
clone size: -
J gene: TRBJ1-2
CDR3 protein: CAWSSRTAMWRGYTF
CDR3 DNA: TGTGCCTGGAGTAGCAGGACAGCGATGTGGCGTGGCTACACCTTC

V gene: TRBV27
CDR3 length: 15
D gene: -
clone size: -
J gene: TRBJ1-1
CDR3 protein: CASSPPGMMNTEAFF
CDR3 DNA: TGTGCCAGCAGTCCTCCAGGGATGATGAACACTGAAGCTTTCTTT

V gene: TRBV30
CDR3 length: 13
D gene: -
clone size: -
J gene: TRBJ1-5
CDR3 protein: CAWSVTGSQPQHF
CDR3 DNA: TGTGCCTGGAGTGTAACGGGGAGCCAGCCCCAGCATTTT

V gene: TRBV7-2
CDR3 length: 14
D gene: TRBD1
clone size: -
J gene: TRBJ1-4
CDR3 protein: CASSRTGTLEELFF
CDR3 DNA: TGTGCCAGCAGCCGGACAGGGACTCTCGAAGAACTGTTTTTT

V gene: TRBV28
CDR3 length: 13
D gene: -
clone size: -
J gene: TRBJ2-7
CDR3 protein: CASSSVKPYEQYF
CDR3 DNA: TGTGCCAGCAGCTCGGTTAAGCCCTACGAGCAGTACTTC

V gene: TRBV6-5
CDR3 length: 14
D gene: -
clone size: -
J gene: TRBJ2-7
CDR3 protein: CASRPRPLSYEQYF
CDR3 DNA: TGTGCCAGCAGACCGAGGCCCCTCTCCTACGAGCAGTACTTC

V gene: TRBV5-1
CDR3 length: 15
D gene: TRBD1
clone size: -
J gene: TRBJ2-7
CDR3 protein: CASSLDTGGVYEQYF
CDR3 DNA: TGCGCCAGCAGCTTGGATACAGGGGGCGTGTACGAGCAGTACTTC

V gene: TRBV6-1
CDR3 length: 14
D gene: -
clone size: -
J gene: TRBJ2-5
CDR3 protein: CASSGERYQETQYF
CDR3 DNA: TGTGCCAGCAGTGGAGAGCGGTATCAAGAGACCCAGTACTTC

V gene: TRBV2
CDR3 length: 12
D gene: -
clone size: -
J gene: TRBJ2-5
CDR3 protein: CASRMAGSAQYF
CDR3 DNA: TGTGCCAGCAGGATGGCGGGTTCGGCCCAGTACTTC

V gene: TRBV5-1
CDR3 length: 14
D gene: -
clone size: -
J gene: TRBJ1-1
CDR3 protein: CASVKEGLNTEAFF
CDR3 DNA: TGCGCCAGCGTAAAGGAGGGGTTGAACACTGAAGCTTTCTTT

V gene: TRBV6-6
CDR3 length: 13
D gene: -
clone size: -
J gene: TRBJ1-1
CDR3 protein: CASRYDRIPEAFF
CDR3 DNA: TGTGCCAGCAGGTATGACAGGATACCTGAAGCTTTCTTT

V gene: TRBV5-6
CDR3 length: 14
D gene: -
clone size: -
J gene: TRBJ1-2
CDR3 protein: CASSSMGQNYGYTF
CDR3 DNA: TGTGCCAGCAGCTCTATGGGGCAAAACTATGGCTACACCTTC

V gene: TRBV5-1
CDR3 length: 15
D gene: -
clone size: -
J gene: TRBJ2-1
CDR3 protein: CASSLVAATYNEQFF
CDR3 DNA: TGCGCCAGCAGCTTGGTGGCGGCGACTTACAATGAGCAGTTCTTC

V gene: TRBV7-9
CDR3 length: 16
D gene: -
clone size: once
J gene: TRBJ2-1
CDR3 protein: CASSLKPGGGYNEQFF
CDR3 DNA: TGTGCCAGCAGCTTAAAACCGGGGGGCGGATACAATGAGCAGTTCTTC

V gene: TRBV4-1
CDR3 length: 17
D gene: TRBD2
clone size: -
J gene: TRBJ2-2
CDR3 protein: CASSQVPGLVGTGELFF
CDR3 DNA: TGCGCCAGCAGCCAAGTTCCAGGACTAGTGGGAACCGGGGAGCTGTTTTTT

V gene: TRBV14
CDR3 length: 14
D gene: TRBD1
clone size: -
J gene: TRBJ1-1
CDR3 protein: CASSQTGANTEAFF
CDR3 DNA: TGTGCCAGCAGCCAAACAGGGGCGAACACTGAAGCTTTCTTT

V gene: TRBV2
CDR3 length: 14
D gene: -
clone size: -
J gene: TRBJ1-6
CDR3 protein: CASTEQAGNSPLHF
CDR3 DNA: TGTGCCAGCACCGAGCAGGCAGGCAATTCACCCCTCCACTTT

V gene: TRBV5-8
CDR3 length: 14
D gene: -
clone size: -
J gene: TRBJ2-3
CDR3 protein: CASSLHMQGDTQYF
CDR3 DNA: TGTGCCAGCAGCTTGCATATGCAGGGAGATACGCAGTATTTT

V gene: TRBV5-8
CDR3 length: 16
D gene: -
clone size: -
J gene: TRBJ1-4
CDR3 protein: CASSLVSGFTNEKLFF
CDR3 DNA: TGTGCCAGCAGCTTGGTCTCCGGATTCACTAATGAAAAACTGTTTTTT

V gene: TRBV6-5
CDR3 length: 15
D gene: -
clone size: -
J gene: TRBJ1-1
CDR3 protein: CASSSVGGPGTEAFF
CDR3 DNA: TGTGCCAGCAGCTCCGTGGGGGGTCCGGGCACTGAAGCTTTCTTT

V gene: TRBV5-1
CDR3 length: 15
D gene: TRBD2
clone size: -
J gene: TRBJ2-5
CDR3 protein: CASSRIQGGAETQYF
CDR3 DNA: TGCGCCAGCAGCCGTATTCAGGGAGGGGCGGAGACCCAGTACTTC

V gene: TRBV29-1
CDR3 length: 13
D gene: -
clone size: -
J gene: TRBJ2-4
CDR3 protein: CSVGTGVVDIQYF
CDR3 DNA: TGCAGCGTTGGAACGGGGGTTGTGGACATTCAGTACTTC

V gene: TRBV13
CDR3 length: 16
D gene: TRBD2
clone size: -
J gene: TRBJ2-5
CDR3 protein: CASSLALRGGVETQYF
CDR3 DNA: TGTGCCAGCAGCCTTGCTTTGCGGGGGGGCGTAGAGACCCAGTACTTC

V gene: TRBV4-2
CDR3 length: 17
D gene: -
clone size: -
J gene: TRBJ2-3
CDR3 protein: CASSQEQASFSTDTQYF
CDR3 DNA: TGTGCCAGCAGCCAAGAACAGGCCAGTTTTAGCACAGATACGCAGTATTTT

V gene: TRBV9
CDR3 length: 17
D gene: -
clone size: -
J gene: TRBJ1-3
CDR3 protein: CASSGPAGALSGNTIYF
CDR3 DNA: TGTGCCAGCAGCGGCCCTGCGGGGGCCCTCTCTGGAAACACCATATATTTT

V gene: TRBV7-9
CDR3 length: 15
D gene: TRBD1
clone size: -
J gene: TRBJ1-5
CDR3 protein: CASSASGTGDQPQHF
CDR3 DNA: TGTGCCAGCAGCGCCTCAGGGACAGGCGACCAGCCCCAGCATTTT

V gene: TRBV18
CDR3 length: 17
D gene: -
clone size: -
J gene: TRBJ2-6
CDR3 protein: CASSPPKGDSGANVLTF
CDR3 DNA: TGTGCCAGCTCACCACCGAAAGGGGACTCTGGGGCCAACGTCCTGACTTTC

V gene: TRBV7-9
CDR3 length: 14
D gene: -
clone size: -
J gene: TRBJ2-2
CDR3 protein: CASSYTTVSGELFF
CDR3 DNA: TGTGCCAGCAGCTATACGACCGTTTCCGGGGAGCTGTTTTTT